These T cell receptor beta chains were read from a single sample in a study of shared clonotypes between healthy human individuals. Libraries were prepared by immunoSEQ multiplex PCR; TCRdb keeps only in-frame clonotypes and omits some of them. This sample has some 2 million clones; around 96% occur once, and the top ten carry 0.9% to 1.3%. Sample: naive CD8+ T cells sorted from blood. The receptors come from a man between 18 and 29 years old in good health. The CDR3 runs from the conserved cysteine through the conserved F or W. D genes are given only for firm matches. Clone size is given for some rows only: seen once, a few or many times, or a class if the clone is expanded.

D gene: NA
V gene: TRBV18
J gene: TRBJ2-3
clone size: NA
CDR3 protein: CASSLSNGGSTDTQYF
CDR3 DNA: TGTGCCAGCTCACTATCAAACGGAGGGTCGACAGATACGCAGTATTTT

D gene: NA
V gene: TRBV5-1
J gene: TRBJ2-5
clone size: NA
CDR3 protein: CASSLTELQETQYF
CDR3 DNA: TGCGCCAGCAGCTTGACAGAGCTCCAAGAGACCCAGTACTTC

D gene: TRBD2
V gene: TRBV30
J gene: TRBJ2-3
clone size: NA
CDR3 protein: CAWSGLAVDTQYF
CDR3 DNA: TGTGCCTGGAGTGGACTAGCGGTGGATACGCAGTATTTT

D gene: NA
V gene: TRBV6-5
J gene: TRBJ2-6
clone size: NA
CDR3 protein: CASSYFSGANVLTF
CDR3 DNA: TGTGCCAGCAGTTACTTCTCTGGGGCCAACGTCCTGACTTTC

D gene: NA
V gene: TRBV5-1
J gene: TRBJ2-7
clone size: NA
CDR3 protein: CASSSDSSYEQYF
CDR3 DNA: TGCGCCAGTTCTAGCGACAGCTCCTACGAGCAGTACTTC

D gene: TRBD1
V gene: TRBV4-1
J gene: TRBJ1-1
clone size: NA
CDR3 protein: CASSQVTGGVVTEAFF
CDR3 DNA: TGCGCCAGCAGCCAAGTCACAGGGGGGGTAGTTACTGAAGCTTTCTTT

D gene: NA
V gene: TRBV6-5
J gene: TRBJ2-7
clone size: NA
CDR3 protein: CASSYADEQYF
CDR3 DNA: TGTGCCAGCAGTTACGCAGACGAGCAGTACTTC

D gene: NA
V gene: TRBV5-5
J gene: TRBJ1-1
clone size: NA
CDR3 protein: CASSFGTSAFF
CDR3 DNA: TGTGCCAGCAGCTTCGGAACATCAGCTTTCTTT

D gene: NA
V gene: TRBV7-9
J gene: TRBJ1-5
clone size: NA
CDR3 protein: CASRAAGSNQPQHF
CDR3 DNA: TGTGCCAGCAGAGCGGCTGGGAGCAATCAGCCCCAGCATTTT

D gene: NA
V gene: TRBV5-4
J gene: TRBJ1-5
clone size: NA
CDR3 protein: CASSLAGQPQHF
CDR3 DNA: TGTGCCAGCAGCTTGGCCGGTCAGCCCCAGCATTTT

D gene: NA
V gene: TRBV27
J gene: TRBJ2-3
clone size: NA
CDR3 protein: CASSLAAGLSTDTQYF
CDR3 DNA: TGTGCCAGCAGTTTGGCGGCGGGCCTAAGCACAGATACGCAGTATTTT

D gene: NA
V gene: TRBV2
J gene: TRBJ2-7
clone size: NA
CDR3 protein: CASSDGTAVSYEQYF
CDR3 DNA: TGTGCCAGCAGTGATGGTACAGCTGTCTCCTACGAGCAGTACTTC

D gene: TRBD2
V gene: TRBV7-2
J gene: TRBJ2-7
clone size: NA
CDR3 protein: CASSFLGEGQDYEQYF
CDR3 DNA: TGTGCCAGCAGCTTTCTGGGGGAGGGCCAGGACTACGAGCAGTACTTC

D gene: NA
V gene: TRBV6-5
J gene: TRBJ1-1
clone size: NA
CDR3 protein: CASSYLGSTEAFF
CDR3 DNA: TGTGCCAGCAGTTACTTGGGGAGCACTGAAGCTTTCTTT

D gene: NA
V gene: TRBV9
J gene: TRBJ2-3
clone size: few
CDR3 protein: CASSVGRGTDTQYF
CDR3 DNA: TGTGCCAGCAGCGTAGGAAGGGGCACAGATACGCAGTATTTT

D gene: NA
V gene: TRBV19
J gene: TRBJ2-7
clone size: NA
CDR3 protein: CASHPWGNPYEQYF
CDR3 DNA: TGTGCCAGTCACCCGTGGGGGAACCCCTACGAGCAGTACTTC

D gene: TRBD1
V gene: TRBV11-2
J gene: TRBJ1-1
clone size: NA
CDR3 protein: CASSLGTGDTEAFF
CDR3 DNA: TGTGCCAGCAGCCTCGGGACAGGGGACACTGAAGCTTTCTTT

D gene: NA
V gene: TRBV7-9
J gene: TRBJ2-7
clone size: NA
CDR3 protein: CASSFGPLSSYEQYF
CDR3 DNA: TGTGCCAGCAGCTTCGGTCCGTTGAGCTCCTACGAGCAGTACTTC

D gene: NA
V gene: TRBV4-1
J gene: TRBJ2-7
clone size: NA
CDR3 protein: CASSLTEPSYSYEQYF
CDR3 DNA: TGCGCCAGCAGCCTCACTGAACCATCCTACTCCTACGAGCAGTACTTC

D gene: NA
V gene: TRBV11-2
J gene: TRBJ1-5
clone size: NA
CDR3 protein: CASNYTTPNQPQHF
CDR3 DNA: TGTGCCAGCAACTACACAACCCCTAATCAGCCCCAGCATTTT

D gene: TRBD1
V gene: TRBV7-9
J gene: TRBJ2-1
clone size: NA
CDR3 protein: CASSWGQGNEQFF
CDR3 DNA: TGTGCCAGCAGCTGGGGACAGGGTAATGAGCAGTTCTTC

D gene: NA
V gene: TRBV7-9
J gene: TRBJ1-2
clone size: NA
CDR3 protein: CASSPGQGYGYTF
CDR3 DNA: TGTGCCAGCAGCCCAGGGCAGGGATATGGCTACACCTTC

D gene: TRBD2
V gene: TRBV2
J gene: TRBJ2-1
clone size: once
CDR3 protein: CASSWWRGTTDQSSYNEQFF
CDR3 DNA: TGTGCCAGCTCCTGGTGGCGGGGGACCACCGATCAGAGCTCCTACAATGAGCAGTTCTTC

D gene: TRBD1
V gene: TRBV4-1
J gene: TRBJ1-2
clone size: NA
CDR3 protein: CASSQAGQGASYGYTF
CDR3 DNA: TGCGCCAGCAGCCAAGCCGGACAGGGGGCGAGCTATGGCTACACCTTC

D gene: TRBD1
V gene: TRBV7-6
J gene: TRBJ2-3
clone size: NA
CDR3 protein: CASSARQGPTDTQYF
CDR3 DNA: TGTGCCAGCAGCGCGCGACAGGGCCCCACAGATACGCAGTATTTT

D gene: NA
V gene: TRBV2
J gene: TRBJ2-7
clone size: NA
CDR3 protein: CASSGVEQYF
CDR3 DNA: TGTGCCAGCAGTGGAGTCGAGCAGTACTTC

D gene: NA
V gene: TRBV25-1
J gene: TRBJ1-2
clone size: NA
CDR3 protein: CASPEGFGYTF
CDR3 DNA: TGTGCCAGCCCGGAAGGATTTGGCTACACCTTC

D gene: TRBD1
V gene: TRBV5-4
J gene: TRBJ1-1
clone size: NA
CDR3 protein: CASSPSGTGGLVPEAFF
CDR3 DNA: TGTGCCAGCAGCCCCAGCGGGACAGGGGGCTTGGTCCCTGAAGCTTTCTTT

D gene: NA
V gene: TRBV30
J gene: TRBJ2-1
clone size: NA
CDR3 protein: CAWSVDSSYNEQFF
CDR3 DNA: TGTGCCTGGAGTGTTGATAGCTCCTACAATGAGCAGTTCTTC

D gene: NA
V gene: TRBV4-3
J gene: TRBJ2-7
clone size: NA
CDR3 protein: CASSQDVGIIYEQYF
CDR3 DNA: TGCGCCAGCAGCCAAGATGTCGGGATTATCTACGAGCAGTACTTC

D gene: NA
V gene: TRBV15
J gene: TRBJ2-2
clone size: NA
CDR3 protein: CATGLGADVNTGELFF
CDR3 DNA: TGTGCCACTGGGCTAGGGGCTGACGTTAACACCGGGGAGCTGTTTTTT

D gene: NA
V gene: TRBV7-9
J gene: TRBJ1-1
clone size: NA
CDR3 protein: CASISVGTEAFF
CDR3 DNA: TGTGCCAGCATCTCCGTGGGCACTGAAGCTTTCTTT

D gene: NA
V gene: TRBV7-9
J gene: TRBJ2-7
clone size: once
CDR3 protein: CASSLAGASGYEQYF
CDR3 DNA: TGTGCCAGCAGCTTAGCGGGTGCGAGCGGCTACGAGCAGTACTTC

D gene: TRBD1
V gene: TRBV5-4
J gene: TRBJ2-7
clone size: NA
CDR3 protein: CASRAGQGYEQYF
CDR3 DNA: TGTGCCAGCAGGGCGGGACAGGGTTACGAGCAGTACTTC

D gene: NA
V gene: TRBV6-1
J gene: TRBJ2-7
clone size: NA
CDR3 protein: CASSELRGSSSYEQYF
CDR3 DNA: TGTGCCAGCAGTGAACTTCGGGGGTCCAGCTCCTACGAGCAGTACTTC

D gene: TRBD2
V gene: TRBV4-1
J gene: TRBJ2-7
clone size: NA
CDR3 protein: CASSQSTIAGYEQYF
CDR3 DNA: TGCGCCAGCAGCCAATCCACGATAGCGGGATACGAGCAGTACTTC

D gene: TRBD1
V gene: TRBV6-5
J gene: TRBJ1-2
clone size: NA
CDR3 protein: CASSYDRAYGYTF
CDR3 DNA: TGTGCCAGCAGTTACGACAGGGCCTATGGCTACACCTTC

D gene: NA
V gene: TRBV2
J gene: TRBJ1-6
clone size: NA
CDR3 protein: CASSSESSYNSPLHF
CDR3 DNA: TGTGCCAGCAGTTCTGAGAGCTCCTATAATTCACCCCTCCACTTT

D gene: NA
V gene: TRBV27
J gene: TRBJ1-2
clone size: once
CDR3 protein: CASSANTGYYGYTF
CDR3 DNA: TGTGCCAGCAGTGCTAATACAGGCTACTATGGCTACACCTTC

D gene: TRBD2
V gene: TRBV4-3
J gene: TRBJ2-7
clone size: NA
CDR3 protein: CASSQAGGSDEQYF
CDR3 DNA: TGCGCCAGCAGCCAAGCGGGGGGGTCCGACGAGCAGTACTTC

D gene: NA
V gene: TRBV19
J gene: TRBJ1-2
clone size: NA
CDR3 protein: CASNPGGDYGYTF
CDR3 DNA: TGTGCCAGTAACCCCGGGGGAGACTATGGCTACACCTTC

D gene: NA
V gene: TRBV21-1
J gene: TRBJ2-3
clone size: NA
CDR3 protein: CASSESFRTADNTQYF
CDR3 DNA: TGTGCCAGCAGCGAGTCTTTCAGAACGGCCGACAATACGCAGTATTTT

D gene: NA
V gene: TRBV7-9
J gene: TRBJ2-7
clone size: NA
CDR3 protein: CASTPEGGPSYEQYF
CDR3 DNA: TGTGCCAGCACCCCCGAGGGGGGCCCCTCCTACGAGCAGTACTTC

D gene: NA
V gene: TRBV29-1
J gene: TRBJ2-1
clone size: NA
CDR3 protein: CSVESISGGSSSYNEQFF
CDR3 DNA: TGCAGCGTTGAATCAATTAGCGGCGGTTCGAGCTCCTACAATGAGCAGTTCTTC

D gene: TRBD2
V gene: TRBV7-9
J gene: TRBJ2-3
clone size: NA
CDR3 protein: CASSLSGRGDTQYF
CDR3 DNA: TGTGCCAGCAGCTTATCCGGGAGGGGTGATACGCAGTATTTT

D gene: TRBD2
V gene: TRBV5-4
J gene: TRBJ2-7
clone size: NA
CDR3 protein: CASSLPSTSGTYEQYF
CDR3 DNA: TGTGCCAGCAGCTTACCAAGTACTAGCGGCACCTACGAGCAGTACTTC